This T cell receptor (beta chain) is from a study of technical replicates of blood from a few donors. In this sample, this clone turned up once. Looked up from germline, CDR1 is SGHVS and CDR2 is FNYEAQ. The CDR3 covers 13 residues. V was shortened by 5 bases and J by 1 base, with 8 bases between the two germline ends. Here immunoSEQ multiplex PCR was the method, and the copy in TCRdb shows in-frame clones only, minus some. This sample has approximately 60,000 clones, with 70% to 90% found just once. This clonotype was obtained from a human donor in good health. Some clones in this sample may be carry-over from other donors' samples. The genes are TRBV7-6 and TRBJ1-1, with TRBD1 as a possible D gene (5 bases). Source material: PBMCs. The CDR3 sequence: CASSKQENTEAFF. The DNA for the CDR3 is TGTGCCAGCAGCAAACAGGAGAACACTGAAGCTTTCTTT.